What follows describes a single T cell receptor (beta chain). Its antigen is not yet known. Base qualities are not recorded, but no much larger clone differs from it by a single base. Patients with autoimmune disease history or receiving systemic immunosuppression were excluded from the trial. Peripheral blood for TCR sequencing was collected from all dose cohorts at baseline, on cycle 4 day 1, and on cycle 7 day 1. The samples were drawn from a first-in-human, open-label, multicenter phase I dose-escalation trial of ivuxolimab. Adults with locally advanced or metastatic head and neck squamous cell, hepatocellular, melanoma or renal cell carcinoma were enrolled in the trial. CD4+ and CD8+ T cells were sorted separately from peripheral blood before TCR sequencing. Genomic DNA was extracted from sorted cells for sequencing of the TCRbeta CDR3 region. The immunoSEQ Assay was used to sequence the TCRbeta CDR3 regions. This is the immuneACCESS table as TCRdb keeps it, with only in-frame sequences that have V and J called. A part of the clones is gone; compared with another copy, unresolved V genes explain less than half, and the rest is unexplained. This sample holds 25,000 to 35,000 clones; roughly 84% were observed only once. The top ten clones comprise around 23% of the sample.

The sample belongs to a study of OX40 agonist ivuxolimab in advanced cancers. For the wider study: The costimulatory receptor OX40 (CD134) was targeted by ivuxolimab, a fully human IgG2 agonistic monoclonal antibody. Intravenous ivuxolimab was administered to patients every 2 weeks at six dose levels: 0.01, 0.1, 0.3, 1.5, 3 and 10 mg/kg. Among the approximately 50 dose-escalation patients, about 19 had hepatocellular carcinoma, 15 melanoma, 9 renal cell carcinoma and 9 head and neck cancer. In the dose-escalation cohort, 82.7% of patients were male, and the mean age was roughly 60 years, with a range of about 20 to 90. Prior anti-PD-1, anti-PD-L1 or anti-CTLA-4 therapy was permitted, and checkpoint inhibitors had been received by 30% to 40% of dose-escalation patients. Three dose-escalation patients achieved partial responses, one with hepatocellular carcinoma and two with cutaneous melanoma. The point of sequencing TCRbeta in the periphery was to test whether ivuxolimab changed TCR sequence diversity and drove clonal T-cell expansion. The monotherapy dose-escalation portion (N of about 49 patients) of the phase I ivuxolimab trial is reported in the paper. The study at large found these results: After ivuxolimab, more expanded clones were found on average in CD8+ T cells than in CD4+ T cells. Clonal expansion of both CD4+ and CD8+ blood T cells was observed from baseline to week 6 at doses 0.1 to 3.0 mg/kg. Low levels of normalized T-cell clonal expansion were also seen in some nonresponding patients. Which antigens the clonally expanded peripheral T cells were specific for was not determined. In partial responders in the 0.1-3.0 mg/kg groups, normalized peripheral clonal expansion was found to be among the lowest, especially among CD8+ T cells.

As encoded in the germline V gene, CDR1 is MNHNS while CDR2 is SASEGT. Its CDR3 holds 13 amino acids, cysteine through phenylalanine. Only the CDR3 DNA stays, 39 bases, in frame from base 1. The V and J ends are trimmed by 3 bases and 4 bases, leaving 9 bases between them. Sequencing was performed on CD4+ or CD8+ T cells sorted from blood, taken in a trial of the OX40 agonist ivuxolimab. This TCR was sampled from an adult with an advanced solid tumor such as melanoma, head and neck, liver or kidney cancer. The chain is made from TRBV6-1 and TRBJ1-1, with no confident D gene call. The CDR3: CASSDWRTTEAFF. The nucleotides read TGTGCCAGCAGTGATTGGCGGACCACTGAAGCTTTCTTT.